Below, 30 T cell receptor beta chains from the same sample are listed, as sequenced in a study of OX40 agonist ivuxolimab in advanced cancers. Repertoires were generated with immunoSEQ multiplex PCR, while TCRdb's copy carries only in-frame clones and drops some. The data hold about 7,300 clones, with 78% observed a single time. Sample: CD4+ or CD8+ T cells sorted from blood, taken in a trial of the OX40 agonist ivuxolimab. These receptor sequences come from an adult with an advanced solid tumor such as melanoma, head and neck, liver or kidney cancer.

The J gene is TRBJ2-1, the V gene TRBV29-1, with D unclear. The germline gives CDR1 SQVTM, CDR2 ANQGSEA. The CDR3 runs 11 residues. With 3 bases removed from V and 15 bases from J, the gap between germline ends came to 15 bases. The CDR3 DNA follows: TGCAGCGTTGAGAAGGGCCCCTGGGGGTTCTTC. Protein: CSVEKGPWGFF.

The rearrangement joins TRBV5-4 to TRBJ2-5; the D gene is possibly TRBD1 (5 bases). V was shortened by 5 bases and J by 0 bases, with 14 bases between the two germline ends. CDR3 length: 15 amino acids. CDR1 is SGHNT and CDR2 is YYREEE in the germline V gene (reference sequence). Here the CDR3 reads CASRDQGHYQETQYF. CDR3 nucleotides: TGTGCCAGCAGAGATCAAGGACACTACCAAGAGACCCAGTACTTC.

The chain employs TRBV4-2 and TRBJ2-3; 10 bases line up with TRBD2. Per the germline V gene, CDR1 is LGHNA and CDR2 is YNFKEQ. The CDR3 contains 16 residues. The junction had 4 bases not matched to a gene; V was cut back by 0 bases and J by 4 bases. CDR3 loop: CASSQEGAGGPDTQYF. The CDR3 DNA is TGTGCCAGCAGCCAAGAAGGAGCGGGGGGGCCAGATACGCAGTATTTT.

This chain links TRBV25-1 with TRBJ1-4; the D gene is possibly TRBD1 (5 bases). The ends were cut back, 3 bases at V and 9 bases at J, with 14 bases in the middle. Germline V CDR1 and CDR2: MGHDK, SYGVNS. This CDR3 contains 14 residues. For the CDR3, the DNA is TGTGCCAGCAGTGAGACAGCTCTAGGGAAAAAACTGTTTTTT. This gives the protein CASSETALGKKLFF.

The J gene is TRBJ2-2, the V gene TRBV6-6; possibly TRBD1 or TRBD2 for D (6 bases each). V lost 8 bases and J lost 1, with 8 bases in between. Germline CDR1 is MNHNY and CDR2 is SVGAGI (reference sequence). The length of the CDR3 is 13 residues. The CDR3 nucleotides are TGTGCCAGCGAGGGGGGGAACACCGGGGAGCTGTTTTTT. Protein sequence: CASEGGNTGELFF.

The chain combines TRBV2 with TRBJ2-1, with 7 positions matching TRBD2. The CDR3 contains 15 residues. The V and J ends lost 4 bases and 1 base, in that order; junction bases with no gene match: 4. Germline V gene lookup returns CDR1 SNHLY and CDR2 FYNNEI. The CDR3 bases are TGTGCCAGCAGTGGGGCTAGCGGTTCCTACAATGAGCAGTTCTTC. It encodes CASSGASGSYNEQFF. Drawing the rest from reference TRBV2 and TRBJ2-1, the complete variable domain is EPEVTQTPSHQVTQMGQEVILRCVPISNHLYFYWYRQILGQKVEFLVSFYNNEISEKSEIFDDQFSVERPDGSNFTLKIRSTKLEDSAMYFCASSGASGSYNEQFFGPGTRLTVL.

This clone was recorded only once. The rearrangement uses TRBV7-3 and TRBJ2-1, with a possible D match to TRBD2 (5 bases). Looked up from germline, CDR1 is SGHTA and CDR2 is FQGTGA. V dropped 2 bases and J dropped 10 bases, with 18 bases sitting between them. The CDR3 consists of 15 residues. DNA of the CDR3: TGTGCCAGCAGCTTAGACCTATTAACTAGTGCGGAGCAGTTCTTC. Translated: CASSLDLLTSAEQFF.

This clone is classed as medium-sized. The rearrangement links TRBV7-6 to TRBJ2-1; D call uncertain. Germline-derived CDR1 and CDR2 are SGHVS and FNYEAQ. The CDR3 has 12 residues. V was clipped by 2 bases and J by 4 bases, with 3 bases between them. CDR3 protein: CASSLTYNEQFF. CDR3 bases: TGTGCCAGCAGCTTAACGTACAATGAGCAGTTCTTC.

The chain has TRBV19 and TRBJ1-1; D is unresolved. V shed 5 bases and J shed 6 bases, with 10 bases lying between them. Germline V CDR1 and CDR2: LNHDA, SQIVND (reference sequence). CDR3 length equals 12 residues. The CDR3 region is CASSFSRAEAFF. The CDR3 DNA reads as TGTGCCAGTAGTTTCTCTCGGGCTGAAGCTTTCTTT.

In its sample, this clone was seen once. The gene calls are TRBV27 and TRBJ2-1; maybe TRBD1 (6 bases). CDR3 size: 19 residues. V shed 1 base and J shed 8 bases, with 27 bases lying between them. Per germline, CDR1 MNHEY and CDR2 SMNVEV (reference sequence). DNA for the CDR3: TGTGCCAGCAGTTTATTCGTCCCGGCCACGGGGCCCAGGGGCGATGAGCAGTTCTTC. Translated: CASSLFVPATGPRGDEQFF.

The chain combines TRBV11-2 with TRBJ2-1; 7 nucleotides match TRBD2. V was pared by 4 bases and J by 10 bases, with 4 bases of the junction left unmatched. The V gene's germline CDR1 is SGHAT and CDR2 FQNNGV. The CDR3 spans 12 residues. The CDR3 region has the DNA TGTGCCAGCAGCTGGGGGGGAGACGAGCAGTTCTTC. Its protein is CASSWGGDEQFF.

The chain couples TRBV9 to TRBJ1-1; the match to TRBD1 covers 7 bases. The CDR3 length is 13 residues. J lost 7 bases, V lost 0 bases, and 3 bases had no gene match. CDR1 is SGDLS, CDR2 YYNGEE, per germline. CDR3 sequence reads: CASSVGTGDEAFF. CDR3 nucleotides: TGTGCCAGCAGCGTAGGGACAGGAGATGAAGCTTTCTTT.

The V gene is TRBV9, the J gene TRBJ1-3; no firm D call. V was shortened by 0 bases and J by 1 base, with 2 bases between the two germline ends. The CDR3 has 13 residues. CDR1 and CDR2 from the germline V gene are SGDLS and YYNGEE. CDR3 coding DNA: TGTGCCAGCAGCGTAGGGTCTGGAAACACCATATATTTT. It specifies CASSVGSGNTIYF.

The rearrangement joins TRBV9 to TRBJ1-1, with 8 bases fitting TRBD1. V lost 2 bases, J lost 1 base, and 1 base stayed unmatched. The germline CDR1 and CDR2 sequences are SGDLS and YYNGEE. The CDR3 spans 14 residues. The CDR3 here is CASSVGQGNTEAFF. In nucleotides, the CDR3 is TGTGCCAGCAGCGTCGGACAGGGGAACACTGAAGCTTTCTTT. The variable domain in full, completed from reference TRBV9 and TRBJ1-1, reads DSGVTQTPKHLITATGQRVTLRCSPRSGDLSVYWYQQSLDQGLQFLIQYYNGEERAKGNILERFSAQQFPDLHSELNLSSLELGDSALYFCASSVGQGNTEAFFGQGTRLTVV.

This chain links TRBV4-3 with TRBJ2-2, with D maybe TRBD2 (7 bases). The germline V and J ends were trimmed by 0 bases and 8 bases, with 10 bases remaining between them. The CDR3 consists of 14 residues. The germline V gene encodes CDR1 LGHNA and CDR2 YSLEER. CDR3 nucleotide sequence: TGCGCCAGCAGCCAAGATGGGGGGGCTGGGGAGCTGTTTTTT. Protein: CASSQDGGAGELFF.

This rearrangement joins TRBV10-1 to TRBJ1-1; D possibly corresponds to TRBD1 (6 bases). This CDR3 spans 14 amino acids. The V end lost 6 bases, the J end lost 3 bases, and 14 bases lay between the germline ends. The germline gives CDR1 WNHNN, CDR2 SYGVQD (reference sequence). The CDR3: CASRNRQEHTEAFF. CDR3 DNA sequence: TGCGCCAGCAGGAATCGACAGGAGCACACTGAAGCTTTCTTT.

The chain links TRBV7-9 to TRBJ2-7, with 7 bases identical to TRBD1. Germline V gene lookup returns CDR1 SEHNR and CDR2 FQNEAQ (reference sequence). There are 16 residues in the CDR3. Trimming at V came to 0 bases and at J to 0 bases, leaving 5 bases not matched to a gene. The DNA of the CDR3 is TGTGCCAGCAGCTTAGCGAACAGGGGCCGCTCCTACGAGCAGTACTTC. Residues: CASSLANRGRSYEQYF.

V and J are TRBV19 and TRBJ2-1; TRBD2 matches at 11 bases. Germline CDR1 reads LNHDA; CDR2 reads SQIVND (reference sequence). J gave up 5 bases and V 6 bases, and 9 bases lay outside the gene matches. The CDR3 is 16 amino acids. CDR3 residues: CASSDYLAGGHNEQFF. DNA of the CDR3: TGTGCCAGTAGCGACTACCTAGCGGGGGGTCACAATGAGCAGTTCTTC.

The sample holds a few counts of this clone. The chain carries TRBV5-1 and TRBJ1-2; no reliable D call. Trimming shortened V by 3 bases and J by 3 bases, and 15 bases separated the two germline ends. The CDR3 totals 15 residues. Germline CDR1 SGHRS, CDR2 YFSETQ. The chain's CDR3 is CASSSRWDGDYGYTF. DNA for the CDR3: TGCGCCAGCAGCTCCCGTTGGGATGGGGACTATGGCTACACCTTC. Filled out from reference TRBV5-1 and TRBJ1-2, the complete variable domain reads KAGVTQTPRYLIKTRGQQVTLSCSPISGHRSVSWYQQTPGQGLQFLFEYFSETQRNKGNFPGRFSGRQFSNSRSEMNVSTLELGDSALYLCASSSRWDGDYGYTFGSGTRLTVV.

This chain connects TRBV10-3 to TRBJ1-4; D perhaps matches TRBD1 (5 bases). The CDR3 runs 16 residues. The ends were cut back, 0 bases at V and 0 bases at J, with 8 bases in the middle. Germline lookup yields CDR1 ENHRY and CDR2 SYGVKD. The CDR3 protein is CAISESRAATNEKLFF. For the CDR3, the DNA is TGTGCCATCAGTGAGTCCAGGGCTGCAACTAATGAAAAACTGTTTTTT.

CDR3 amino acids: CAISVGTSVDNEQFF. DNA of the CDR3: TGTGCCATCAGTGTTGGGACTAGCGTCGACAATGAGCAGTTCTTC. This sequence joins TRBV10-3 and TRBJ2-1, with 10 bases fitting TRBD2. This CDR3 comprises 15 residues. From germline, CDR1 is ENHRY and CDR2 SYGVKD. Unmatched junction bases numbered 5, after V lost 4 bases and J lost 5 bases.

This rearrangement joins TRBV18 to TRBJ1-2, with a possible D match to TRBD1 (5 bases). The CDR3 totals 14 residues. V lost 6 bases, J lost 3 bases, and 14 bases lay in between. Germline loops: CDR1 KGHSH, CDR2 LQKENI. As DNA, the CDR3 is TGTGCCAGCTCCCAAGGCGACAGACACTATGGCTACACCTTC. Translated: CASSQGDRHYGYTF.

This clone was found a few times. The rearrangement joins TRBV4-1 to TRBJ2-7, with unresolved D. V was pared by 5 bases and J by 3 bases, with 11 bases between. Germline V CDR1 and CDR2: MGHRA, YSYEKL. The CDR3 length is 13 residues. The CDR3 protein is CASSVQASYEQYF. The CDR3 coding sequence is TGCGCCAGCAGCGTCCAGGCAAGCTACGAGCAGTACTTC.

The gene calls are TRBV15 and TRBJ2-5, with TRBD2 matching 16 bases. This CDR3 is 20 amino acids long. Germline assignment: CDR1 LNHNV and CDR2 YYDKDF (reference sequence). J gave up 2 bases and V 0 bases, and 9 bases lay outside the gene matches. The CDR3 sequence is CATSREGGTSGGVAQETQYF. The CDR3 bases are TGTGCCACCAGCAGAGAAGGAGGGACTAGCGGGGGGGTAGCACAAGAGACCCAGTACTTC.

CDR3 DNA sequence: TGTGCCAGCAGTCCGTTGACAGAAGCCTACGAGCAGTACTTC. This codes for CASSPLTEAYEQYF. The V and J genes are TRBV27 and TRBJ2-5, with a possible D match to TRBD1 (5 bases). The J call could be wrong; TRBJ2-7 is a better fit for the DNA end. Germline assignment: CDR1 MNHEY and CDR2 SMNVEV (reference sequence). The CDR3 contains 14 residues.

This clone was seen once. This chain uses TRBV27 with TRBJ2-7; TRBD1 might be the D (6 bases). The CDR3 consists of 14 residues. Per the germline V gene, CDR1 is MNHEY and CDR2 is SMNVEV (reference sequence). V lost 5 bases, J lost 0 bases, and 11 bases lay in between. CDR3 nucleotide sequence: TGTGCCAGCAGTCCTCAGGGGCACTCCTACGAGCAGTACTTC. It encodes CASSPQGHSYEQYF.

The CDR3 DNA reads TGTGCCAGCCGACGACGGACTAGCGGGGGATGCGAGCAGTACTTC. Its protein product is CASRRRTSGGCEQYF. J is TRBJ2-7 and V is TRBV5-6, with 13 bases lining up with TRBD2. V gave up 7 bases and J gave up 6 bases; unmatched junction bases: 10. CDR3 length equals 15 residues. Germline CDR1 and CDR2: SGHDT and YYEEEE.

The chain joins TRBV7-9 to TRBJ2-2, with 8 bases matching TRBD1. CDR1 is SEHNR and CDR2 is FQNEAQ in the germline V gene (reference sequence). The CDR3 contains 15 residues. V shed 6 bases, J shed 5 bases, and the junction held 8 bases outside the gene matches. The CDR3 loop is CASRPGGWGTGELFF. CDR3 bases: TGTGCCAGCAGGCCAGGGGGCTGGGGAACCGGGGAGCTGTTTTTT.

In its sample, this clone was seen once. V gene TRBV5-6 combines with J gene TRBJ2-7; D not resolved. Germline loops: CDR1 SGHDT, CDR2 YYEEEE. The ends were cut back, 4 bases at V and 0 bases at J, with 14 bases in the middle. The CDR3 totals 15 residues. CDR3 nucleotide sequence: TGTGCCAGCAGCCCGGTCCTCAAAGGCTCCTACGAGCAGTACTTC. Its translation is CASSPVLKGSYEQYF.

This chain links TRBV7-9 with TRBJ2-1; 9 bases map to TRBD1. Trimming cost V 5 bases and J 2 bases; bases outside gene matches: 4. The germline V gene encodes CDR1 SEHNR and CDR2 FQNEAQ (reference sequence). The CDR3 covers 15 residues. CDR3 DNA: TGTGCCAGCAGCCACCGGACAGGGGCCTACAATGAGCAGTTCTTC. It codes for CASSHRTGAYNEQFF.